The clone carrying this TCR beta chain counts as medium-sized. The entry originates in a study of shared clonotypes between healthy human individuals. The CDR3 loop spans 16 amino acids. The trim removed 4 bases at V and 2 bases at J, leaving 9 bases unmatched. Looked up from germline, CDR1 is SEHNR and CDR2 is FQNEAQ (reference sequence). The protocol was immunoSEQ multiplex PCR, while the TCRdb copy is restricted to in-frame clones and leaves out a portion. In the table there are approximately 740,000 clones, 74% of which are singletons. This chain joins TRBV7-9 and TRBJ2-7; TRBD1 aligns across 9 bases. Sequencing was performed on memory CD4+ T cells sorted from blood. Subset defined: CD45RA-negative fraction. The sequence was collected from a woman aged 30 to 39 in good health. CDR3 coding DNA: TGTGCCAGCAGCTCAATCCTGACAGGGGGTACCTACGAGCAGTACTTC. The encoded protein is CASSSILTGGTYEQYF. The full variable domain, completed using reference TRBV7-9 and TRBJ2-7, is DTGVSQNPRHKITKRGQNVTFRCDPISEHNRLYWYRQTLGQGPEFLTYFQNEAQLEKSRLLSDRFSAERPKGSFSTLEIQRTEQGDSAMYLCASSSILTGGTYEQYFGPGTRLTVT.